A single sample gave rise to the 22 T cell receptor beta chains below, sequenced in a study of blood T cell repertoires in COVID-19. Sequenced by immunoSEQ multiplex PCR; TCRdb stores in-frame clones only, minus some. The sample gives more than 95,000 clones, around 82% of which show up once; more than 4.5% is in the top ten. The specimen was peripheral blood. The receptor set was obtained from a man aged 60 to 75 with acute or convalescent COVID-19.

The DNA for the CDR3 is TGTGCCAGCTTCACGGGACAGATACACAATGAGCAGTTCTTC. Protein sequence: CASFTGQIHNEQFF. V is TRBV28 and J is TRBJ2-1, with 7 bases that match TRBD1. V gave up 8 bases and J gave up 5 bases; unmatched junction bases: 9. The CDR3 consists of 14 residues. CDR1 is MDHEN, CDR2 SYDVKM, per germline.

The chain employs TRBV5-4 and TRBJ2-2; 11 bases map to TRBD2. This CDR3 has 15 residues. The junction had 2 bases not matched to a gene; V was cut back by 4 bases and J by 3 bases. Germline-derived CDR1 and CDR2 are SGHNT and YYREEE (reference sequence). The CDR3 coding sequence is TGTGCCAGCAGCAAACTAGCGGGAGACACCGGGGAGCTGTTTTTT. This encodes CASSKLAGDTGELFF. Based on the CDR3 plus reference TRBV5-4 and TRBJ2-2, the full variable domain is ETGVTQSPTHLIKTRGQQVTLRCSSQSGHNTVSWYQQALGQGPQFIFQYYREEENGRGNFPPRFSGLQFPNYSSELNVNALELDDSALYLCASSKLAGDTGELFFGEGSRLTVL.

V and J are TRBV7-3 and TRBJ2-1; 9 positions agree with TRBD2. V shed 1 base, J shed 9 bases, and the junction held 7 bases outside the gene matches. Per the germline V gene, CDR1 is SGHTA and CDR2 is FQGTGA. This CDR3 is 15 amino acids long. The CDR3 here is CASSLISLAGSEQFF. For the CDR3, the DNA is TGTGCCAGCAGCTTAATTTCCCTAGCGGGGAGTGAGCAGTTCTTC.

This clone was detected a few times. This rearrangement joins TRBV11-1 to TRBJ2-2; TRBD1 matches at 11 bases. CDR1 and CDR2 (germline): SGHAT, FQDESV (reference sequence). Germline trimming cut 6 bases from V and 6 bases from J; bases unmatched to any gene: 6. This CDR3 region has 15 residues. CDR3 region: CASRPDRGHSGELFF. The DNA of the CDR3 is TGTGCCAGCAGACCGGACAGGGGGCACTCCGGGGAGCTGTTTTTT.

The rearrangement joins TRBV18 to TRBJ2-3; no clear D gene. The CDR3 runs to 12 residues. Per germline, CDR1 KGHSH and CDR2 LQKENI. Trimming left V 3 bases short and J 5 bases short, with 6 bases between. Here the CDR3 DNA reads TGTGCCAGCTCACCCCTAGGAGATACGCAGTATTTT. It specifies CASSPLGDTQYF.

The chain carries TRBV18 and TRBJ2-1; 9 nucleotides line up with TRBD1. CDR1 is KGHSH, CDR2 LQKENI, per germline. CDR3 length equals 15 residues. With 2 bases clipped from V and 4 bases from J, the junction kept 3 bases outside the gene matches. The CDR3 is CASSPGTGTYNEQFF. The CDR3 DNA is TGTGCCAGCTCACCAGGGACAGGGACATACAATGAGCAGTTCTTC.

The CDR3 bases are TGTGCCAGCATTCCAAGCGGGCAGTTCCCTGAAGCTTTCTTT. It yields the protein CASIPSGQFPEAFF. The chain is built from TRBV6-6 and TRBJ1-1, with D unresolved. Germline CDR1 and CDR2: MNHNY and SVGAGI (reference sequence). Between the trimmed V and J ends, which lost 7 bases and 6 bases, there was a span of 18 bases. CDR3 size: 14 residues.

The chain recombines TRBV24-1 with TRBJ2-2; D remains unclear. Trimming stripped 8 bases from V and 5 bases from J, with 8 bases between. CDR3 length: 12 residues. The V gene's germline CDR1 is KGHDR and CDR2 SFDVKD. The CDR3 DNA sequence: TGTGCCACCAATGACCCTACCGGGGAGCTGTTTTTT. Translating gives CATNDPTGELFF.

The genes are TRBV2 and TRBJ2-4; 10 nucleotides agree with TRBD1. The trim removed 1 base at V and 0 bases at J, leaving 6 bases unmatched. The CDR3 contains 18 residues. Germline assignment: CDR1 SNHLY and CDR2 FYNNEI. Written as DNA, the CDR3 is TGTGCCAGCAGTGAAGGGGACAGGGGCCATCTAGCCAAAAACATTCAGTACTTC. Amino acids: CASSEGDRGHLAKNIQYF.

The genes are TRBV24-1 and TRBJ2-3; TRBD1 aligns across 11 bases. The junction had 6 bases not matched to a gene; V was cut back by 3 bases and J by 5 bases. Germline V lookup: CDR1 KGHDR, CDR2 SFDVKD. This CDR3 spans 16 amino acids. The CDR3 region is CATSDTGTGGLDTQYF. CDR3 DNA sequence: TGTGCCACCAGTGATACCGGGACAGGGGGTTTAGATACGCAGTATTTT.

Turning to this clone: One end of the junction fails to match germline, which may point to a read error. The rearrangement uses TRBV3-1 (or the pseudogene TRBV3-2) and TRBJ2-3; TRBD2 aligns across 10 bases. The CDR3 consists of 14 residues. Germline lookup yields CDR1 LGHDT and CDR2 YNNKEL (reference sequence). In DNA, the CDR3 is TGTGCCAGCAGCCCCCCGGGCGGTAGCGGGAGGTCGGATTTT. It encodes CASSPPGGSGRSDF.

The sample holds a few counts of this clone. The chain uses TRBV6-5 and TRBJ1-2, with TRBD1 matching over 10 bases. The germline gives CDR1 MNHEY, CDR2 SVGAGI. This CDR3 has 15 amino acids. V trimming: 6 bases; J trimming: 3 bases; junction bases outside the gene matches: 7. CDR3: CASRGQGTGDYGYTF. The CDR3 bases are TGTGCCAGCAGGGGACAAGGGACAGGGGACTATGGCTACACCTTC.

The CDR3 loop reads CASSLTGTEAFF. DNA for the CDR3: TGTGCCAGCAGTTTGACAGGGACTGAAGCTTTCTTT. The chain combines TRBV12-3 or TRBV12-4 with TRBJ1-1, with TRBD1 matching over 7 bases. The CDR3 contains 12 residues. V dropped 3 bases and J dropped 5; count of bases not matched to a gene: 0.

The chain combines TRBV10-1 with TRBJ2-1, with TRBD2 identical over 9 bases. V lost 2 bases and J lost 0; bases outside the gene matches: 11. This CDR3 contains 19 residues. The germline V gene has CDR1 WNHNN and CDR2 SYGVQD (reference sequence). CDR3 nucleotide sequence: TGCGCCAGCAGTGAGGATGGGCGGGAGGGGAACCTCTCCTACAATGAGCAGTTCTTC. It translates to CASSEDGREGNLSYNEQFF.

The V gene is TRBV6-6, the J gene TRBJ2-7; tentatively, D is TRBD1 (6 bases). CDR1 MNHNY and CDR2 SVGAGI come from the germline V gene (reference sequence). With 6 bases removed from V and 3 bases from J, the gap between germline ends came to 9 bases. The CDR3 spans 12 residues. The CDR3 DNA follows: TGTGCCAGCAGCCCAGGGGTCTACGAGCAGTACTTC. Its protein is CASSPGVYEQYF.

The V call is TRBV18, the J call TRBJ2-7, with a tentative D call TRBD1 (6 bases). V gave up 5 bases and J gave up 3 bases, with 14 bases separating them. Germline lookup yields CDR1 KGHSH and CDR2 LQKENI. The CDR3 is made up of 14 amino acids. The DNA for the CDR3 is TGTGCCAGCTCAGCCGGGACACAAGACTACGAGCAGTACTTC. Translation gives CASSAGTQDYEQYF.

This chain joins TRBV28 and TRBJ2-7; D is perhaps TRBD1 (6 bases). The CDR3 totals 12 residues. Trimming took 3 bases from V and 7 from J, leaving 10 bases between them. Per germline, CDR1 MDHEN and CDR2 SYDVKM. This CDR3 is CASSLVGTEQYF. For the CDR3, the DNA is TGTGCCAGCAGTTTGGTCGGGACAGAGCAGTACTTC.

The chain joins TRBV5-8 to TRBJ1-5; D not resolved. The V end lost 4 bases, the J end lost 2 bases, and 22 bases lay between the germline ends. CDR1 is SGHTS and CDR2 is YDEGEE in the germline V gene. This CDR3 region has 18 residues. CDR3 amino acids: CASSREEGMMGGNQPQHF. CDR3 sequence (DNA): TGTGCCAGCAGCCGAGAGGAGGGAATGATGGGAGGCAATCAGCCCCAGCATTTT.

This clone was picked up one time. The V and J genes are TRBV3-1 (or the pseudogene TRBV3-2) and TRBJ2-2; 9 nucleotides align to TRBD1. CDR3 size: 16 residues. The junction had 6 bases not matched to a gene; V was cut back by 2 bases and J by 5 bases. The germline V gene has CDR1 LGHDT and CDR2 YNNKEL (reference sequence). The CDR3 protein is CASSQNRGRFTGELFF. The CDR3 nucleotides are TGTGCCAGCAGCCAAAACAGGGGGCGATTTACCGGGGAGCTGTTTTTT.

This clone was picked up one time. The gene calls are TRBV5-8 and TRBJ2-6; TRBD1 is a possible D gene (5 bases). From germline, CDR1 is SGHTS and CDR2 YDEGEE. V dropped 0 bases and J dropped 0 bases, with 7 bases sitting between them. There are 16 residues in the CDR3. The CDR3 nucleotides are TGTGCCAGCAGCTTGGGGGGCAGCTCTGGGGCCAACGTCCTGACTTTC. Its translation is CASSLGGSSGANVLTF.

The chain joins TRBV3-1 (or the pseudogene TRBV3-2) to TRBJ1-2, with TRBD1 identical over 10 bases. The CDR3 length is 18 residues. V was pared by 2 bases and J by 7 bases, with 16 bases of the junction left unmatched. Germline values: CDR1 LGHDT, CDR2 YNNKEL (reference sequence). Written as DNA, the CDR3 is TGTGCCAGCAGCCAACACGGTTGGGGGACAGGGGAAAGGAGTGGCTACACCTTC. It codes for CASSQHGWGTGERSGYTF.

The V call is TRBV7-9, the J call TRBJ2-2; D possibly corresponds to TRBD1 (5 bases). This CDR3 comprises 13 residues. Germline V gene sequence: CDR1 SEHNR, CDR2 FQNEAQ (reference sequence). The V end lost 4 bases, the J end lost 5 bases, and 8 bases lay between the germline ends. CDR3 amino acids: CASSSTVTGELFF. The CDR3 DNA reads TGTGCCAGCAGCTCGACAGTTACCGGGGAGCTGTTTTTT.